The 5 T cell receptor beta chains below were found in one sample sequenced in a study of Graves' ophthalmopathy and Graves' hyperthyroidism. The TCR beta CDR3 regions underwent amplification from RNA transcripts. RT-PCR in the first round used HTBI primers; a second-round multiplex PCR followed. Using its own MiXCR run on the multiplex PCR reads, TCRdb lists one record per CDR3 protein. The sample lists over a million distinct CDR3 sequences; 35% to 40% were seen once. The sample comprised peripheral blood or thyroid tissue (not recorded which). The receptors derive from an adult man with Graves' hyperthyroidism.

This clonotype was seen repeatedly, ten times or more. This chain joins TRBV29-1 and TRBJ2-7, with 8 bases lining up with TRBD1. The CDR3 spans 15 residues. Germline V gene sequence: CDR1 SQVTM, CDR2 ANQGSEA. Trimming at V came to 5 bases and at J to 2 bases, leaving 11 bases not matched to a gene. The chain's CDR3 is CSVIGTPDRAYEQYF. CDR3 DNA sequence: TGCAGCGTTATAGGGACACCGGACAGGGCCTACGAGCAGTACTTC.

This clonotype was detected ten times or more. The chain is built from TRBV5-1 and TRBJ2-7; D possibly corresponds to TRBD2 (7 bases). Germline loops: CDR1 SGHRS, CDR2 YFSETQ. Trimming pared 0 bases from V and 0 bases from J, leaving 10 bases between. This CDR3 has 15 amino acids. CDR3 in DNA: TGCGCCAGCAGCTTGGAGGGGGGGACCTCCTACGAGCAGTACTTC. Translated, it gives CASSLEGGTSYEQYF.

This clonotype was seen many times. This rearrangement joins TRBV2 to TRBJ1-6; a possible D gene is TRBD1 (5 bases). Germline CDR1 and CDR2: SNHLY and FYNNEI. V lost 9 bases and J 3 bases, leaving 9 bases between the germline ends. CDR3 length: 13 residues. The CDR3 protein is CASRGLYNSPLHF. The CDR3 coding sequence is TGTGCCAGTCGGGGCCTCTATAATTCACCCCTCCACTTT.

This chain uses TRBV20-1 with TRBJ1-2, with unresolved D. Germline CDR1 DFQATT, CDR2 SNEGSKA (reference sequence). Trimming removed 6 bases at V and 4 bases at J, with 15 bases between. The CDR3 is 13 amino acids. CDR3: CSAQEGNGYGYTF. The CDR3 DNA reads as TGCAGTGCACAAGAAGGAAATGGCTATGGCTACACCTTC.

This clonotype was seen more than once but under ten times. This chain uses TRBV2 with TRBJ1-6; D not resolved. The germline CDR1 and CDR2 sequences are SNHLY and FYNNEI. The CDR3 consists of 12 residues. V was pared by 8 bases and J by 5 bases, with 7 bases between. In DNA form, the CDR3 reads TGTGCCAGCTGCCGGGATAATTCACCCCTCCACTTT. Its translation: CASCRDNSPLHF.